This TCR beta chain was documented in a study of T cells in Graves' hyperthyroidism and ophthalmopathy. Germline V gene lookup returns CDR1 DFQATT and CDR2 SNEGSKA (reference sequence). Trimming cost V 4 bases and J 10 bases, with 10 bases left between them. The CDR3 runs to 10 residues. The TCR beta CDR3 regions underwent amplification using RNA transcripts as the source. In the first-round RT-PCR of the TCR CDR3, the HTBI primer set was used. TCRdb independently ran MiXCR on the multiplex PCR reads; one entry per CDR3 protein. Of 350,000 or so distinct CDR3 sequences in the sample, roughly 20% were seen once.

The chain combines TRBV20-1 with TRBJ1-1; no clear D. The source is a woman in her fifties or sixties with Graves' hyperthyroidism. The material sequenced was blood. CDR3 sequence (DNA): TGCAGTGCTACAGAGGGTGCAGCTTTCTTT. As protein: CSATEGAAFF.